This T cell receptor beta chain was captured by sequencing in a study of memory CD4+ T cells and cytomegalovirus serostatus (dated by TCRdb to 2018 to 2020). About the investigation overall: The cohort included approximately 35 healthy adults from Belgium, of whom 9 were CMV seropositive and approximately 24 were CMV seronegative. To replicate a published TCR-based CMV serostatus classifier, the study sequenced CD4+ memory TCRbeta repertoires from a Belgian cohort whose cytomegalovirus serostatus was known. Results and caveats for the whole study, not just this receptor: Of 164 previously reported CMV-associated TCRbeta sequences, 60 to 85 appeared in the CD4+ memory repertoires, each in one to five individuals. For predicting CMV serostatus, the median bootstrapped AUC was approximately 0.95 using the original framework and almost 0.93 using a US-trained random forest. Only CD4+CD45RO+ memory cells were sequenced, in contrast to the original study, which included naive and memory CD4+ and CD8+ populations. The results were read as suggesting that the CMV-associated TCR signature is, for the most part, present in the CD4+ memory repertoire. A median bootstrapped AUC of around 0.94 with a 95% CI of 0.76-1.00 was achieved on the Belgian cohort by the original-framework classifier.

The Quick-DNA Microprep Kit was used to extract genomic DNA from the sorted cells. TCRbeta DNA was amplified with the immunoSEQ hsTCRbeta kit following the manufacturer's protocol. An Illumina MiSeq instrument was used to sequence the TCRbeta libraries. Processing in the source paper ran as follows. Following removal of out-of-frame sequences, 2.3 million or so distinct TCRbeta sequences were retained, with an average of around 67,000 per individual. Each individual was scored by the count of about 150 previously reported CMV-associated TCRbeta sequences and the total productive distinct TCRbeta count. A beta-binomial model was reimplemented in Python, and scikit-learn random forests with default parameters were trained on US cohort data. Classifier performance on the Belgian cohort was summarized as median AUC with percentile confidence intervals calculated over 10,000 bootstrap iterations. TCRdb took this table from immuneACCESS and kept in-frame rearrangements with V and J called. Such tables lack part of the clones; where checked against another copy, unresolved V genes explain under half of the gap, and the rest is unexplained. V, J and clone size were drawn from that table, and D and trimming were deduced from the DNA. This sample comprises about 100,000 clones, under 90% of them detected only once. The ten largest clones take up roughly 4% of the sample.

Concerning this clone itself: Its cognate antigen has yet to be identified. Relative to the germline gene, one junction end is altered; a read error may explain this.

The cysteine opens and the phenylalanine closes a CDR3 of 13 amino acids. Left in the record is the CDR3 DNA by itself, 39 bases read in frame from the first base. CDR1 and CDR2, looked up from the germline V gene, are SGHVS and FNYEAQ. A FACSAria II was used to sort memory CD4+ T cells, defined as single viable CD3+CD4+CD8-CD45RO+ cells. CMV serostatus was determined using a Roche Elecsys assay that detects serum IgG against CMV pp150, pp28, p38 and p52. Following thawing, total CD4+ T cells were enriched through positive selection using CD4 magnetic microbeads. The samples came from a different study that was designed specifically to examine the CD4+ T cell memory repertoire. Following standard operating procedures, peripheral blood mononuclear cells were isolated and cryopreserved, while serum was kept at -80 degrees C. Staining used CD3-PerCP (BW264/56), CD4-APC (RPA-T4), CD45RO-PE (UCHT1) and CD8-Pacific Orange (3B5) antibodies, with Sytox blue excluding non-viable cells.

Sequencing was done on a sample of memory CD4+ T cells from blood. This receptor was identified in an adult in good health and CMV-seropositive. The chain couples TRBV7-6 to TRBJ1-1; the D gene is perhaps TRBD1, on 5 matching bases. Here the CDR3 is given as CASSLDPGVEGFF. Here is the DNA: TGTGCCAGCAGCTTGGATCCGGGGGTAGAAGGTTTCTTT.